This TCR beta chain derives from a study of post-analysis software for immune sequencing data. The CDR3 covers 12 residues. Trimming pared 6 bases from V and 6 bases from J, leaving 11 bases between. Presence of unique molecular identifiers characterized the TCR beta cDNA libraries. MiXCR, run by TCRdb on the PCR reads, gives a single entry per CDR3 protein. The sample records hundreds of thousands of distinct CDR3 sequences, about 27% being singletons. Study-wide findings and caveats: Strong co-clustering by F measure linked samples that shared a preparation batch. Five TRBV segments, TRBV5-6, TRBV5-1 and TRBV20-1 among them, were found more frequent in patients than controls.

This clonotype was counted at least ten times. Its target is unknown. This TCR came from a girl aged 5 to 17 with multiple sclerosis. The chain is built from TRBV12-3 or TRBV12-4 and TRBJ2-5; D is unresolved. The sequenced sample consisted of blood. In DNA, the CDR3 is TGTGCCAGCAGCCTACACGAGCAGACCCAGTACTTC. Residues: CASSLHEQTQYF.